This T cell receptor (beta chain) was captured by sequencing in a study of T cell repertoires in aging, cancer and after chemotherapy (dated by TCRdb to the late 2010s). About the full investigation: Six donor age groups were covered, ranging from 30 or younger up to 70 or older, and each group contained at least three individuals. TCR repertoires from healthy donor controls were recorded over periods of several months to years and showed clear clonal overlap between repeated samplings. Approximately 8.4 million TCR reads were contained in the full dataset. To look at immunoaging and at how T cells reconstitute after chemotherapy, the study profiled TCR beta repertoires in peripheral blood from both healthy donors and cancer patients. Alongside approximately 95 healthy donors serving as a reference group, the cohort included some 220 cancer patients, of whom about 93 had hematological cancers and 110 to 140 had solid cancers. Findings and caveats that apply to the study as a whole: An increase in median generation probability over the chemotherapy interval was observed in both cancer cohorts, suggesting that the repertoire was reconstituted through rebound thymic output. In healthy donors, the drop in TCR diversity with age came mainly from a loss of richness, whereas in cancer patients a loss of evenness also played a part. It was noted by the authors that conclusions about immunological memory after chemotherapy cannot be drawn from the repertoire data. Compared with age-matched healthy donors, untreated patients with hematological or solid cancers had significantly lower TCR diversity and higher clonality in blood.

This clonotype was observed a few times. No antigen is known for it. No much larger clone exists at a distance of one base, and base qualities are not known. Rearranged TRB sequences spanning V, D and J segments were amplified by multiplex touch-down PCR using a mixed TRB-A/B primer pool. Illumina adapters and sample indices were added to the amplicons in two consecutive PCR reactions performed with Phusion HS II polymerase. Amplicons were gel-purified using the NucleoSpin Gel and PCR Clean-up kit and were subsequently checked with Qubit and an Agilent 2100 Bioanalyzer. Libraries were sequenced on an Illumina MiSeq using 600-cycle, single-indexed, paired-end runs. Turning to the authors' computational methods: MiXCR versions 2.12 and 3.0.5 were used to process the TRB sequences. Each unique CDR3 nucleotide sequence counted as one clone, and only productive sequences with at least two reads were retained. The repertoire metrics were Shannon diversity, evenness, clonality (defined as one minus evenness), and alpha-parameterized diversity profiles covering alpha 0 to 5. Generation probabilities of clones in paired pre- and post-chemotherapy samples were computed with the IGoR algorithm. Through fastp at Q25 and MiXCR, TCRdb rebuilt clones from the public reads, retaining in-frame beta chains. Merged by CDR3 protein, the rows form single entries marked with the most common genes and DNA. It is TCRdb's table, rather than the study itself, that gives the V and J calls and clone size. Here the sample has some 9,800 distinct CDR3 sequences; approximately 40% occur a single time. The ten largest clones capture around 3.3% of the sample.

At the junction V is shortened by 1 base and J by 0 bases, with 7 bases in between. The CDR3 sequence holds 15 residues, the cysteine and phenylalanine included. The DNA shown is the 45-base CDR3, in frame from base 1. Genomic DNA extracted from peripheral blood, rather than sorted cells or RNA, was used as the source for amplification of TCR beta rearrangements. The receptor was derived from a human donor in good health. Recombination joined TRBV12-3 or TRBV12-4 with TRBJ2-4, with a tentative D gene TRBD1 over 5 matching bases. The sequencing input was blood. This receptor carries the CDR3 CASSLGQGAKNIQYF. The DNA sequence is TGTGCCAGCAGTTTAGGGCAGGGAGCCAAAAACATTCAGTACTTC.